The 18 T cell receptor beta chains in this list originate from one sample, sequenced in a study of blood T cell repertoires in COVID-19. Here immunoSEQ multiplex PCR was the method, and the copy in TCRdb shows in-frame clones only, minus some. Of about 36,000 clones in the sample, approximately 90% were seen once. Sequencing was performed on peripheral blood. The source of these receptors is a man aged 60 to 69 with acute or convalescent COVID-19.

This clone has just a few counts. The chain joins TRBV5-1 to TRBJ2-2, with 9 bases identical to TRBD2. CDR1 is SGHRS, CDR2 YFSETQ, per germline. The CDR3 contains 16 residues. The J segment lost 3 bases and the V segment lost 0 bases, leaving 3 bases of the junction unmatched. In DNA form, the CDR3 reads TGCGCCAGCAGCTTGGTTCCTAGCGGGGACACCGGGGAGCTGTTTTTT. As protein: CASSLVPSGDTGELFF. Looking up the rest from reference TRBV5-1 and TRBJ2-2 gives the full variable domain: KAGVTQTPRYLIKTRGQQVTLSCSPISGHRSVSWYQQTPGQGLQFLFEYFSETQRNKGNFPGRFSGRQFSNSRSEMNVSTLELGDSALYLCASSLVPSGDTGELFFGEGSRLTVL.

This chain links TRBV29-1 with TRBJ2-2; D ambiguous. Trimming cost V 7 bases and J 6 bases, with 9 bases left between them. The CDR3 sequence is 11 residues long. Germline CDR1 is SQVTM and CDR2 is ANQGSEA. CDR3 amino acids: CSARDSGELFF. The DNA for the CDR3 is TGCAGCGCACGAGACTCCGGGGAGCTGTTTTTT.

The chain combines TRBV7-8 with TRBJ1-1; D gene unclear. Between the trimmed V and J ends, which lost 4 bases and 7 bases, there was a span of 13 bases. Germline values: CDR1 SGHVS, CDR2 FQNEAQ. This CDR3 has 13 amino acids. The CDR3 coding sequence is TGTGCCAGCAGCTACAAGACATCCCTTGAAGCTTTCTTT. This sequence encodes CASSYKTSLEAFF.

The chain links TRBV5-4 to TRBJ1-1, with D perhaps TRBD1 (5 bases). This CDR3 is 13 amino acids long. The germline V gene has CDR1 SGHNT and CDR2 YYREEE (reference sequence). The V gene lost 3 bases and the J gene lost 5 bases, with 11 bases spanning the gap. Written as DNA, the CDR3 is TGTGCCAGCAGCTCTCCGGGGGGGACTGAAGCTTTCTTT. It encodes CASSSPGGTEAFF.

This chain connects TRBV4-1 to TRBJ1-1; TRBD1 matches 8 bases. V shed 7 bases, J shed 5 bases, and the junction held 12 bases outside the gene matches. The V gene's germline CDR1 is MGHRA and CDR2 YSYEKL. The CDR3 is 15 amino acids. The CDR3 DNA reads TGCGCCAGCACCCTTCGAGGGACAGGTGATACTGAAGCTTTCTTT. As protein: CASTLRGTGDTEAFF.

This clone was seen a few times. V is TRBV28 and J is TRBJ1-1, with D perhaps matching TRBD1 (5 bases). Germline CDR1 is MDHEN and CDR2 is SYDVKM. This CDR3 comprises 13 residues. The V end was cut by 5 bases, the J end by 5 bases, with 12 bases between. The CDR3 region is CASSLPGRTEAFF. In DNA, the CDR3 is TGTGCCAGCAGTCTTCCAGGGAGGACTGAAGCTTTCTTT.

The J gene is TRBJ2-3, the V gene TRBV5-4; 8 bases fit TRBD1. From germline, CDR1 is SGHNT and CDR2 YYREEE (reference sequence). This CDR3 region has 15 residues. The ends lost 4 bases at V and 1 base at J; junction bases unmatched: 5. For the CDR3, the DNA is TGTGCCAGCAGCCCCAGGGGGCGCGGCACAGATACGCAGTATTTT. Its translation: CASSPRGRGTDTQYF. Complete variable domain (other parts from reference TRBV5-4 and TRBJ2-3): ETGVTQSPTHLIKTRGQQVTLRCSSQSGHNTVSWYQQALGQGPQFIFQYYREEENGRGNFPPRFSGLQFPNYSSELNVNALELDDSALYLCASSPRGRGTDTQYFGPGTRLTVL.

The chain combines TRBV5-1 with TRBJ2-5, with 7 bases that match TRBD1. The CDR3 is 14 amino acids. CDR1 is SGHRS and CDR2 is YFSETQ in the germline V gene. Trimming took 2 bases from V and 3 from J; bases not matched to a gene: 4. The CDR3 is CASSFSGTEETQYF. DNA for the CDR3: TGCGCCAGCAGCTTTTCCGGGACAGAAGAGACCCAGTACTTC. Using reference TRBV5-1 and TRBJ2-5 for the parts outside the CDR3, the full variable domain is KAGVTQTPRYLIKTRGQQVTLSCSPISGHRSVSWYQQTPGQGLQFLFEYFSETQRNKGNFPGRFSGRQFSNSRSEMNVSTLELGDSALYLCASSFSGTEETQYFGPGTRLLVL.

The chain links TRBV30 to TRBJ1-5, with D maybe TRBD1 (5 bases). CDR1 is GTSNPN, CDR2 SVGIG, per germline (reference sequence). V lost 3 bases and J lost 5, with 11 bases in between. This CDR3 comprises 13 residues. CDR3 protein: CAWSRVRDQPQHF. In DNA form, the CDR3 reads TGTGCCTGGAGCAGGGTAAGGGATCAGCCCCAGCATTTT.

The rearrangement links TRBV5-1 to TRBJ1-4; 7 bases map to TRBD1. CDR1 SGHRS and CDR2 YFSETQ come from the germline V gene. The CDR3 sequence is 15 residues long. J gave up 3 bases and V 9 bases, and 11 bases lay outside the gene matches. The CDR3 here is CATTITGEANEKLFF. Written as DNA, the CDR3 is TGCGCCACCACAATCACAGGGGAGGCTAATGAAAAACTGTTTTTT.

This clone has a handful of counts. V gene TRBV5-5 combines with J gene TRBJ2-3, with 7 bases matching TRBD1. The V and J ends lost 3 bases and 4 bases, in that order; junction bases with no gene match: 8. Germline CDR1 is SGHKS and CDR2 is YYEKEE (reference sequence). This CDR3 has 15 residues. The DNA of the CDR3 is TGTGCCAGCAGCTCGACAGGGAATGGGGCAGATACGCAGTATTTT. Translated: CASSSTGNGADTQYF. Supplemented by reference TRBV5-5 and TRBJ2-3, the full variable domain reads DAGVTQSPTHLIKTRGQQVTLRCSPISGHKSVSWYQQVLGQGPQFIFQYYEKEERGRGNFPDRFSARQFPNYSSELNVNALLLGDSALYLCASSSTGNGADTQYFGPGTRLTVL.

The gene calls are TRBV3-1 (or the pseudogene TRBV3-2) and TRBJ2-3, with 7 bases lining up with TRBD2. This CDR3 has 14 amino acids. Germline V lookup: CDR1 LGHDT, CDR2 YNNKEL (reference sequence). V lost 0 bases, J lost 6 bases, and 3 bases stayed unmatched. CDR3 nucleotide sequence: TGTGCCAGCAGCCAAGACCCGGGAGGCGATACGCAGTATTTT. Its protein product is CASSQDPGGDTQYF.

The chain couples TRBV7-2 to TRBJ1-5, with 7 bases lining up with TRBD1. The germline CDR1 and CDR2 sequences are SGHTA and FQGNSA. The CDR3 has 14 residues. V lost 5 bases and J lost 5; bases outside the gene matches: 6. As DNA, the CDR3 is TGTGCCAGCAGCCCGACAGGGCCGGATCAGCCCCAGCATTTT. Translating gives CASSPTGPDQPQHF.

V is TRBV6-2 or TRBV6-3 and J is TRBJ1-5, with 7 bases identical to TRBD1. The CDR3 length is 15 residues. Trimming took 1 base from V and 3 from J; bases not matched to a gene: 3. CDR1 and CDR2 from the germline V gene are MNHEY and SVGEGT. The CDR3 DNA reads as TGTGCCAGCAGTTACTGGACAGGAATCAATCAGCCCCAGCATTTT. Translated: CASSYWTGINQPQHF.

The chain recombines TRBV19 with TRBJ1-1, with D possibly being TRBD1 (6 bases). The CDR3 runs to 15 residues. V was shortened by 3 bases and J by 0 bases, with 11 bases between the two germline ends. Looked up from germline, CDR1 is LNHDA and CDR2 is SQIVND (reference sequence). DNA for the CDR3: TGTGCCAGTAGTATTCGACAGGCGGTGAACACTGAAGCTTTCTTT. As protein: CASSIRQAVNTEAFF.

For the CDR3, the DNA is TGTGCCAGCAGCCTACAGTTCTATGGCTACACCTTC. This gives the protein CASSLQFYGYTF. The rearrangement links TRBV7-9 to TRBJ1-2; no definite D call. V lost 5 bases and J 4 bases, leaving 8 bases between the germline ends. Looked up from germline, CDR1 is SEHNR and CDR2 is FQNEAQ (reference sequence). The CDR3 is made up of 12 amino acids.

The J gene is TRBJ2-5, the V gene TRBV29-1; possible D gene TRBD2, 5 bases. This CDR3 has 10 amino acids. Germline V lookup: CDR1 SQVTM, CDR2 ANQGSEA. V was shortened by 7 bases and J by 5 bases, with 8 bases between the two germline ends. CDR3 DNA sequence: TGCAGCGCAGCGGAGGAGACCCAGTACTTC. It translates to CSAAEETQYF. The complete variable domain, with remaining parts taken from reference TRBV29-1 and TRBJ2-5, reads SAVISQKPSRDICQRGTSLTIQCQVDSQVTMMFWYRQQPGQSLTLIATANQGSEATYESGFVIDKFPISRPNLTFSTLTVSNMSPEDSSIYLCSAAEETQYFGPGTRLLVL.

This clone showed up just once. The gene calls are TRBV28 and TRBJ2-7; TRBD2 matches 11 bases. CDR3 length: 20 residues. Germline V gene data show CDR1 as MDHEN and CDR2 as SYDVKM. J gave up 3 bases and V 2 bases, and 18 bases lay outside the gene matches. CDR3 bases: TGTGCCAGCAGTTTAAGTATTAGCGGGAGGGCGCGGACGCAGCACTACGAGCAGTACTTC. Its protein is CASSLSISGRARTQHYEQYF. Together with reference TRBV28 and TRBJ2-7, the CDR3 gives the full variable domain: DVKVTQSSRYLVKRTGEKVFLECVQDMDHENMFWYRQDPGLGLRLIYFSYDVKMKEKGDIPEGYSVSREKKERFSLILESASTNQTSMYLCASSLSISGRARTQHYEQYFGPGTRLTVT.